This T cell receptor beta chain emerged from a study of Graves' ophthalmopathy and Graves' hyperthyroidism. This clonotype was detected a few times. The junction departs from the called germline gene at one end, perhaps through a read error. Clinicians diagnosed using symptoms, serum thyroxine, TRAb, thyroid ultrasound and orbital computed tomography. Amplification targeted the TCR beta CDR3 regions, with RNA transcripts as the source material. RT-PCR was first run with HTBI primers, then multiplex PCR in a second round. TCRdb used MiXCR to reprocess the multiplex PCR reads, holding one entry per CDR3 protein. The sample includes 400,000 to 500,000 distinct CDR3 sequences, roughly 21% of them seen just once. From germline, CDR1 is SGHVS and CDR2 FQNEAQ. This CDR3 has 15 residues.

The chain combines TRBV7-8 with TRBJ2-1; D perhaps matches TRBD2 (6 bases). Sequencing was done on a sample of peripheral blood. The receptor was derived from a woman in her late teens or twenties with stable Graves' hyperthyroidism. In nucleotides, the CDR3 is TGTGCCAGCAGACCCCAGCGGGCCTCCTACAATGAGAAGTTCTTC. Encoded protein: CASRPQRASYNEKFF. The full variable domain, completed using reference TRBV7-8 and TRBJ2-1, is GAGVSQSPRYKVAKRGQDVALRCDPISGHVSLFWYQQALGQGPEFLTYFQNEAQLDKSGLPSDRFFAERPEGSVSTLKIQRTQQEDSAVYLCASRPQRASYNEKFFGPGTRLTVL.